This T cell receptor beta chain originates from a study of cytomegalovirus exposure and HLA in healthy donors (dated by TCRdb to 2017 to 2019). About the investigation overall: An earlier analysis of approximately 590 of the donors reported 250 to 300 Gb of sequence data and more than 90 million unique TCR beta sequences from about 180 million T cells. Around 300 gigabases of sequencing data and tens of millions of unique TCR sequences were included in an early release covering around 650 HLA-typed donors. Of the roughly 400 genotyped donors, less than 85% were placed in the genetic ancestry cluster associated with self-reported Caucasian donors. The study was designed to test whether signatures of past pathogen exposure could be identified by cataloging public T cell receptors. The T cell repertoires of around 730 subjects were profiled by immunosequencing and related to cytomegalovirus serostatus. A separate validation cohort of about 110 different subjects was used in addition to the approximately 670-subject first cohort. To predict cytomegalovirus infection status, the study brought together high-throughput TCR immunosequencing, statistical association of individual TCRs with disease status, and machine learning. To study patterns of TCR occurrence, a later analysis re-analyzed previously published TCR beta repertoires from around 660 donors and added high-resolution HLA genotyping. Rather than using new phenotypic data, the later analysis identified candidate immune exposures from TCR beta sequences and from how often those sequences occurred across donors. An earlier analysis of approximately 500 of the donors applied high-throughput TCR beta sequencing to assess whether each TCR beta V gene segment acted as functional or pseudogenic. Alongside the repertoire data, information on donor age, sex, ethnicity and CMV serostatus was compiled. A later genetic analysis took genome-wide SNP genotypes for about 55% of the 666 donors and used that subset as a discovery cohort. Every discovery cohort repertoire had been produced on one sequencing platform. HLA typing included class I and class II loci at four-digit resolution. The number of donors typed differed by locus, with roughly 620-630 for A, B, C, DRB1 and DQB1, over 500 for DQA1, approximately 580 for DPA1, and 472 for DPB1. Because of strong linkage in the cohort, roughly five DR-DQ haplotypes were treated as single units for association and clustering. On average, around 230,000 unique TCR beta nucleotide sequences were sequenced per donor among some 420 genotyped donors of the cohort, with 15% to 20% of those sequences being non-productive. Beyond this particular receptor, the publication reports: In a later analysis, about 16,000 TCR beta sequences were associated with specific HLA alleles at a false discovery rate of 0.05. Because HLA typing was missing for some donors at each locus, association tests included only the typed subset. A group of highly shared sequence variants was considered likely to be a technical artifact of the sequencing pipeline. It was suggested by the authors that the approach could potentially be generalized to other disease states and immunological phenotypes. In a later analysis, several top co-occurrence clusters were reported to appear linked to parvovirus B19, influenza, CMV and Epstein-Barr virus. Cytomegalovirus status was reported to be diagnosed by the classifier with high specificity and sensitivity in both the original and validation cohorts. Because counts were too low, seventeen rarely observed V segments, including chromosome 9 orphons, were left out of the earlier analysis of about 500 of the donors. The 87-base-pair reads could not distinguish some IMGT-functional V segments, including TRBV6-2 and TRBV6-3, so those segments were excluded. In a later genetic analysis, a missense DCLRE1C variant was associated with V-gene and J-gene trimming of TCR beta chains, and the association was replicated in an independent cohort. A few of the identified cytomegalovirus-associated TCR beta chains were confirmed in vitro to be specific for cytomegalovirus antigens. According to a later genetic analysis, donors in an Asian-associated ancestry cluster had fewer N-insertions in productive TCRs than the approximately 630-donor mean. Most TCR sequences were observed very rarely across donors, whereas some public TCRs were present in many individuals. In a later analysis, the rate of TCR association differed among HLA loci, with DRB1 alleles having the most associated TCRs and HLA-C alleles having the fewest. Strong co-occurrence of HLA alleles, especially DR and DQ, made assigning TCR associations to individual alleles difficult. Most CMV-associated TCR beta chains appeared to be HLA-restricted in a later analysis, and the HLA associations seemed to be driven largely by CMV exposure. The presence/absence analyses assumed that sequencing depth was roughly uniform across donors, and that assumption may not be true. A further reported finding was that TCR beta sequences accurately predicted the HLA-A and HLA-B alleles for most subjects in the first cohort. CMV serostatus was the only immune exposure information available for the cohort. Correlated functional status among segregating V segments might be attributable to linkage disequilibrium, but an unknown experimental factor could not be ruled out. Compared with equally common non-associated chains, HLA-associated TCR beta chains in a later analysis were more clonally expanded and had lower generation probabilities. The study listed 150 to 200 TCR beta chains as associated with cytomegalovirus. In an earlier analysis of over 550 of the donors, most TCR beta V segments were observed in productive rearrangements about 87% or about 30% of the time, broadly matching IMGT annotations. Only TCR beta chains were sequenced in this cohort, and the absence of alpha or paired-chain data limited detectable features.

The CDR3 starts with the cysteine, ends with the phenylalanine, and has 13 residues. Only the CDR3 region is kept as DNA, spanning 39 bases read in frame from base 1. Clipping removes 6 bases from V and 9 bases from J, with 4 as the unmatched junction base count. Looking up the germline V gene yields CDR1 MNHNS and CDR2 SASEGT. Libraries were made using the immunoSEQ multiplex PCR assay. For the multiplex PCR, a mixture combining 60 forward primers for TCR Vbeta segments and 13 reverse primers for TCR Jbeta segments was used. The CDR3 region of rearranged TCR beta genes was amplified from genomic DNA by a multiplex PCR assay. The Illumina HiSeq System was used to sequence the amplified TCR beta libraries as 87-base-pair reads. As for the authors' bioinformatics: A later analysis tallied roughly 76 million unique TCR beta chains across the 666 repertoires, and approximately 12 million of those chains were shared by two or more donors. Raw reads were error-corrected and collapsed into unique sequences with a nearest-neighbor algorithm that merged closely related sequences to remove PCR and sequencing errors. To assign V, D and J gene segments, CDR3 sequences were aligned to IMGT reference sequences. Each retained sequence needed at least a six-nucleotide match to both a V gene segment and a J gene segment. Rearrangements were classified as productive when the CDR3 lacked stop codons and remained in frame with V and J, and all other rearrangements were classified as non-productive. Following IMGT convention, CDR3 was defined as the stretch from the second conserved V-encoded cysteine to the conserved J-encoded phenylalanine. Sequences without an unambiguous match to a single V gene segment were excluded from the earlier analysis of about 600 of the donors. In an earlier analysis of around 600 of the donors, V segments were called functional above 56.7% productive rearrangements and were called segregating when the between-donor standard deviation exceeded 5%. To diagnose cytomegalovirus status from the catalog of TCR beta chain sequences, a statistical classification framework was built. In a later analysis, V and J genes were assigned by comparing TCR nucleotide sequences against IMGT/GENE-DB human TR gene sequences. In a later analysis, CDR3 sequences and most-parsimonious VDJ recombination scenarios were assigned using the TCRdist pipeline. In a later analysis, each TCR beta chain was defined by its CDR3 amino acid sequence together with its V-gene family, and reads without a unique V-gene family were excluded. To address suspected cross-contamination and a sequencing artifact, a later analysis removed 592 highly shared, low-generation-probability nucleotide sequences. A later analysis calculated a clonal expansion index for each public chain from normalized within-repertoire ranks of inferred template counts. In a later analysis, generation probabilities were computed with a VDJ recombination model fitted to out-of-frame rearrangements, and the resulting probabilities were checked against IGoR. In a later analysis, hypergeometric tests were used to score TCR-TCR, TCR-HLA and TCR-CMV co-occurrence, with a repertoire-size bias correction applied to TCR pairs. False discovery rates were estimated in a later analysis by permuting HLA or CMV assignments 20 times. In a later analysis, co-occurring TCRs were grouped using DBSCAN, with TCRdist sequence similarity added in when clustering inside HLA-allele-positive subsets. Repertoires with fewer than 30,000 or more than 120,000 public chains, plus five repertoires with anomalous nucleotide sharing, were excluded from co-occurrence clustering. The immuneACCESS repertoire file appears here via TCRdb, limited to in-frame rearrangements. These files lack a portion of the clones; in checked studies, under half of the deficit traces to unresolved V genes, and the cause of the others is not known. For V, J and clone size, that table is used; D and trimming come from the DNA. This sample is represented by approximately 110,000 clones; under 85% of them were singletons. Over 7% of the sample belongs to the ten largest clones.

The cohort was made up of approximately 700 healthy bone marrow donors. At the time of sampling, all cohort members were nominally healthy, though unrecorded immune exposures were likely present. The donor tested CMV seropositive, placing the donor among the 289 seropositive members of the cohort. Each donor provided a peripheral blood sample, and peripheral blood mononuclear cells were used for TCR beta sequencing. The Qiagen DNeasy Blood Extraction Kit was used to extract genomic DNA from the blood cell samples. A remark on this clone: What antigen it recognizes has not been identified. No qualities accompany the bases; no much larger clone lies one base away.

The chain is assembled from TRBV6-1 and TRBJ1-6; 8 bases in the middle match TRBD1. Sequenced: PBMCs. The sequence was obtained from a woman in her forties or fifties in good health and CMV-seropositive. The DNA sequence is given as TGTGCCAGCAGCCCGACAGGGGTTTCACCCCTCCACTTT. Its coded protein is CASSPTGVSPLHF.